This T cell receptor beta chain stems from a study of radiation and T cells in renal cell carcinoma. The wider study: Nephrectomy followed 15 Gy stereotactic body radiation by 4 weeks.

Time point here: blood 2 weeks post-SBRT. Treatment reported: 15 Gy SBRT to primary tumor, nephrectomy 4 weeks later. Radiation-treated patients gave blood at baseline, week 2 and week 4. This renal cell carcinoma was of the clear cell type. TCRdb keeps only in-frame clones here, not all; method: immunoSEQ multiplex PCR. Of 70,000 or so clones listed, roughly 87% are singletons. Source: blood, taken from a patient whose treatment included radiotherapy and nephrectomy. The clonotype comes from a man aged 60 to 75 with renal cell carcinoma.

The CDR3 sequence is CASSLAPEGTQYF. In DNA form, the CDR3 reads TGCGCCAGCAGCTTGGCCCCGGAGGGTACGCAGTATTTT. The V gene is TRBV5-1, the J gene TRBJ2-3; a weak D match, TRBD2 (6 bases). Germline CDR1 is SGHRS and CDR2 is YFSETQ. The V end was cut by 0 bases, the J end by 8 bases, with 10 bases between. The length of the CDR3 is 13 residues. The entire variable domain, with the rest obtained from reference TRBV5-1 and TRBJ2-3, is as follows: KAGVTQTPRYLIKTRGQQVTLSCSPISGHRSVSWYQQTPGQGLQFLFEYFSETQRNKGNFPGRFSGRQFSNSRSEMNVSTLELGDSALYLCASSLAPEGTQYFGPGTRLTVL.